These 18 T cell receptor beta chains were sequenced from one sample in a study of blood T cell repertoires in COVID-19. Measured with immunoSEQ multiplex PCR; TCRdb has only the in-frame clones, and not every one. The profile shows 250,000 or so clones, roughly 85% of them singletons. The material sequenced was PBMCs or T cells enriched from blood (not recorded which). Every receptor here comes from a woman aged 45-65 years who had been exposed to COVID-19.

The J gene is TRBJ1-2, the V gene TRBV20-1; D gene uncertain. In germline, CDR1 is DFQATT, CDR2 SNEGSKA (reference sequence). The length of the CDR3 is 9 residues. The CDR3 loop reads CGGGYGYTF. As DNA, the CDR3 is TGCGGAGGAGGCTATGGCTACACCTTC.

V is TRBV5-5 and J is TRBJ1-1; TRBD1 is a possible D gene (6 bases). V gave up 0 bases and J gave up 8 bases, with 11 bases separating them. The CDR3 extends over 13 amino acids. Germline CDR1 is SGHKS and CDR2 is YYEKEE (reference sequence). In DNA, the CDR3 is TGTGCCAGCAGCTTGGGGGGGCAGCTCGAAGCTTTCTTT. Protein: CASSLGGQLEAFF.

The V gene is TRBV7-2, the J gene TRBJ1-3; D might be TRBD1 (5 bases). The CDR3 spans 14 residues. Trimming removed 6 bases from V and 2 bases from J, with 11 bases in between. From germline, CDR1 is SGHTA and CDR2 FQGNSA. The CDR3 loop is CASRWQGPGNTIYF. In DNA form, the CDR3 reads TGTGCCAGCAGGTGGCAGGGCCCTGGAAACACCATATATTTT.

This chain links TRBV6-6 with TRBJ1-1; a weak D match, TRBD1 (6 bases). This CDR3 contains 14 residues. Trimming left V 5 bases short and J 4 bases short, with 14 bases between. Germline CDR1 and CDR2: MNHNY and SVGAGI (reference sequence). CDR3 in amino acids: CASSAQGSVTEAFF. The CDR3 DNA reads as TGTGCCAGCAGTGCTCAGGGGTCCGTCACTGAAGCTTTCTTT.

The chain uses TRBV19 and TRBJ1-1; D is possibly TRBD1 (6 bases). Deletions cut 7 bases from V and 0 bases from J, with 12 bases between. This CDR3 has 14 amino acids. Germline values: CDR1 LNHDA, CDR2 SQIVND (reference sequence). For the CDR3, the DNA is TGTGCCAGTACCCCAAGGGGGATGAACACTGAAGCTTTCTTT. Amino acids: CASTPRGMNTEAFF.

V usage is TRBV6-6 and J usage is TRBJ1-2; a weak D match, TRBD1 (5 bases). The germline V gene has CDR1 MNHNY and CDR2 SVGAGI (reference sequence). Trimming removed 0 bases from V and 5 bases from J, with 13 bases in between. The CDR3 has 15 amino acids. The CDR3 DNA reads as TGTGCCAGCAGTTACTCTGGGACTGATCCTTATGGCTACACCTTC. The encoded protein is CASSYSGTDPYGYTF.

The chain links TRBV5-1 to TRBJ1-6; tentatively, D is TRBD1 (6 bases). This CDR3 is 15 amino acids long. CDR1 SGHRS and CDR2 YFSETQ come from the germline V gene. Trimming took off 4 bases at V and 7 bases at J, with 15 bases between the two ends. CDR3 sequence reads: CASSLKDSLNSPLHF. DNA for the CDR3: TGCGCCAGCAGCCTTAAGGACAGTCTGAATTCACCCCTCCACTTT. Complete variable domain (other parts from reference TRBV5-1 and TRBJ1-6): KAGVTQTPRYLIKTRGQQVTLSCSPISGHRSVSWYQQTPGQGLQFLFEYFSETQRNKGNFPGRFSGRQFSNSRSEMNVSTLELGDSALYLCASSLKDSLNSPLHFGNGTRLTVT.

The chain links TRBV5-4 to TRBJ1-3; 7 nucleotides match TRBD1. Trimming removed 5 bases from V and 3 bases from J; junction bases left unmatched: 5. CDR3 size: 14 residues. Looked up from germline, CDR1 is SGHNT and CDR2 is YYREEE (reference sequence). CDR3 amino acids: CASSRQGSGNTIYF. Here the CDR3 DNA reads TGTGCCAGCAGTCGACAGGGTAGTGGAAACACCATATATTTT. The whole variable domain, filled in from reference TRBV5-4 and TRBJ1-3, reads ETGVTQSPTHLIKTRGQQVTLRCSSQSGHNTVSWYQQALGQGPQFIFQYYREEENGRGNFPPRFSGLQFPNYSSELNVNALELDDSALYLCASSRQGSGNTIYFGEGSWLTVV.

This chain joins TRBV11-3 and TRBJ1-2; D not certain. The CDR3 totals 13 residues. Germline lookup yields CDR1 SGHNT and CDR2 YENEEA. V was clipped by 4 bases and J by 8 bases, with 14 bases between them. DNA for the CDR3: TGTGCCAGCAGCTCCAGACCCGCGAGGGGCTACACCTTC. Its protein product is CASSSRPARGYTF.

This rearrangement joins TRBV7-9 to TRBJ2-2, with D perhaps TRBD2 (6 bases). CDR1 is SEHNR, CDR2 FQNEAQ, per germline (reference sequence). CDR3 length: 17 amino acids. Trimming cost V 5 bases and J 4 bases, with 20 bases left between them. The CDR3 protein is CASSLVLAEPLTGELFF. The CDR3 DNA reads as TGTGCCAGCAGCCTTGTTTTAGCGGAACCTCTCACCGGGGAGCTGTTTTTT.

J is TRBJ2-1 and V is TRBV20-1; TRBD2 agrees at 7 bases. Germline CDR1 is DFQATT and CDR2 is SNEGSKA (reference sequence). The CDR3 contains 11 residues. J lost 12 bases, V lost 3 bases, and 5 bases had no gene match. The CDR3 sequence: CSARGGERQFF. Written as DNA, the CDR3 is TGCAGTGCTAGGGGAGGGGAGCGGCAGTTCTTC.

The rearrangement joins TRBV5-8 to TRBJ2-7; no firm D call. Deletions cut 5 bases from V and 0 bases from J, with 6 bases between. Germline V gene sequence: CDR1 SGHTS, CDR2 YDEGEE. The CDR3 has 12 residues. The chain's CDR3 is CASRRSSYEQYF. The CDR3 DNA reads as TGTGCCAGCAGGCGGAGCTCCTACGAGCAGTACTTC.

This clone was counted between two and nine times. The V call is TRBV5-6, the J call TRBJ2-1, with 9 bases that match TRBD1. V was clipped by 1 base and J by 4 bases; unmatched bases: 3. The germline V gene has CDR1 SGHDT and CDR2 YYEEEE. The length of the CDR3 is 15 residues. CDR3 sequence: CASSLQGQGYNEQFF. The CDR3 DNA reads as TGTGCCAGCAGCTTGCAAGGACAGGGGTACAATGAGCAGTTCTTC.

The chain combines TRBV5-1 with TRBJ2-5, with no clear D. Trimming stripped 0 bases from V and 5 bases from J, with 8 bases between. CDR1 and CDR2 from the germline V gene are SGHRS and YFSETQ. CDR3 length: 13 residues. The CDR3 protein is CASSLGTVETQYF. As DNA, the CDR3 is TGCGCCAGCAGCTTGGGTACGGTGGAGACCCAGTACTTC.

This chain links TRBV6-2 or TRBV6-3 with TRBJ2-1; 14 nucleotides align to TRBD2. Losses at the gene ends were 3 bases for V and 14 bases for J; bases not matched to a gene: 6. CDR3 length: 14 residues. CDR1 MNHEY and CDR2 SVGEGT come from the germline V gene. CDR3 amino acids: CASSYKTSGGAKFF. CDR3 in DNA: TGTGCCAGCAGTTATAAGACTAGCGGGGGGGCGAAGTTCTTC.

The chain has TRBV24-1 and TRBJ1-2, with 8 bases that match TRBD1. This CDR3 has 16 residues. Germline lookup yields CDR1 KGHDR and CDR2 SFDVKD. Trimming at V came to 3 bases and at J to 5 bases, leaving 10 bases not matched to a gene. The chain's CDR3 is CATSDTSGGERYGYTF. The CDR3 bases are TGTGCCACCAGTGATACGTCAGGGGGCGAGAGGTATGGCTACACCTTC.

This rearrangement joins TRBV6-1 to TRBJ1-6; D is perhaps TRBD1 (6 bases). There are 17 residues in the CDR3. Trimming stripped 4 bases from V and 1 base from J, with 14 bases between. The V gene's germline CDR1 is MNHNS and CDR2 SASEGT. In nucleotides, the CDR3 is TGTGCCAGCAGTGCAAATCAGGGGTCTTCCTATAATTCACCCCTCCACTTT. Its protein product is CASSANQGSSYNSPLHF.

The CDR3 region is CASSLPPREEQYF. CDR3 coding DNA: TGTGCCAGCAGCTTGCCACCGCGGGAGGAGCAGTACTTC. This chain joins TRBV7-2 and TRBJ2-7, with 7 bases identical to TRBD2. This CDR3 spans 13 amino acids. V lost 3 bases, J lost 7 bases, and 6 bases stayed unmatched. Germline V CDR1 and CDR2: SGHTA, FQGNSA.